A selection of T cell receptor beta chains follows, all from one sample in a study of OX40 agonist ivuxolimab in advanced cancers. Some clones are missing from TCRdb's copy, which holds only in-frame ones; the method was immunoSEQ multiplex PCR. This sample has over 55,000 clones, with roughly 80% found just once. The sample here was CD4+ or CD8+ T cells sorted from blood, taken in a trial of the OX40 agonist ivuxolimab. The receptors stem from an adult with an advanced solid tumor such as melanoma, head and neck, liver or kidney cancer. Each CDR3 is given with its conserved first and last residue. Each record gives: CDR3 DNA, CDR3 protein, J gene, V gene, clone size, D gene. D genes are given only for firm matches. Expanded clones get a size class; other rows say once, few or many, or leave the size out.

DNA: TGTGCCAGCAGACCGGGACAGAATTATTATGGCCACAATGAGCAGTTCTTC; CDR3: CASRPGQNYYGHNEQFF; J: TRBJ2-1; V: TRBV27; size: -; D: TRBD1
DNA: TGTGCCAGCAGCTTAGACACCTCTGGAAACACCATATATTTT; CDR3: CASSLDTSGNTIYF; J: TRBJ1-3; V: TRBV7-8; size: -; D: -
DNA: TGTGCCAGCAGTGGCCCGGGATCAAAAAACATTCAGTACTTC; CDR3: CASSGPGSKNIQYF; J: TRBJ2-4; V: TRBV25-1; size: -; D: -
DNA: TGTGCCAGCAGCACCACTAGCGGGAGCTTGAGGGCAGATACGCAGTATTTT; CDR3: CASSTTSGSLRADTQYF; J: TRBJ2-3; V: TRBV9; size: -; D: TRBD2
DNA: TGTGCCAGCAGTTACTCCTGGGACGGTGGCTACACTTTC; CDR3: CASSYSWDGGYTF; J: TRBJ1-2; V: TRBV6-6; size: -; D: -
DNA: TGTGCCAGCAGTCCGGACAGGGGGAATTCACCCCTCCACTTT; CDR3: CASSPDRGNSPLHF; J: TRBJ1-6; V: TRBV2; size: -; D: TRBD1
DNA: TGTGCCATGGGGACAGGGAGGGATGAGACCCAGTACTTC; CDR3: CAMGTGRDETQYF; J: TRBJ2-5; V: TRBV10-3; size: -; D: TRBD1
DNA: TGTGCCAGCAGCTTGGACGGAGCTGGAAACACCATATATTTT; CDR3: CASSLDGAGNTIYF; J: TRBJ1-3; V: TRBV5-6; size: few; D: -
DNA: TGTGCCAGCAGCTTTAACGCGGGGGGTGAGCAGTTCTTC; CDR3: CASSFNAGGEQFF; J: TRBJ2-1; V: TRBV7-8; size: -; D: TRBD2
DNA: TGTGCCAGCAGCCAGGGACTAGGGTTAACCGGGGAGCTGTTTTTT; CDR3: CASSQGLGLTGELFF; J: TRBJ2-2; V: TRBV13; size: -; D: TRBD2
DNA: TGTGCCAGCACGGGGCTCTCCTCTGGAAACACCATATATTTT; CDR3: CASTGLSSGNTIYF; J: TRBJ1-3; V: TRBV2; size: -; D: -
DNA: TGTGCCAGCAGCCCCCGGGACAGGGATTATGGCTACACCTTC; CDR3: CASSPRDRDYGYTF; J: TRBJ1-2; V: TRBV7-2; size: -; D: TRBD1
DNA: TGTGCCAGCAGCACCAGGGGAGTGAACACTGAAGCTTTCTTT; CDR3: CASSTRGVNTEAFF; J: TRBJ1-1; V: TRBV7-2; size: -; D: -
DNA: TGCGCCAGCAGCTTGGACCCTCCTGACACCGGGGAGCTGTTTTTT; CDR3: CASSLDPPDTGELFF; J: TRBJ2-2; V: TRBV5-1; size: once; D: -
DNA: TGTGCCAGCAGCTTGGAGGCTTATAGCAATCAGCCCCAGCATTTT; CDR3: CASSLEAYSNQPQHF; J: TRBJ1-5; V: TRBV5-6; size: -; D: -
DNA: TGCGCCAGCAGCCAAGCCGGGACTGCCGGAATCGAGCAGTTCTTC; CDR3: CASSQAGTAGIEQFF; J: TRBJ2-1; V: TRBV5-1; size: -; D: -
DNA: TGTGCCAGCAGTGTCATGAGCGGGAGGGCCGACAATGAGCAGTTCTTC; CDR3: CASSVMSGRADNEQFF; J: TRBJ2-1; V: TRBV6-1; size: -; D: TRBD2
DNA: TGCGCCAGCAGCCGAAAACAGACAGGGGACCTACCCTACGAGCAGTACTTC; CDR3: CASSRKQTGDLPYEQYF; J: TRBJ2-7; V: TRBV4-1; size: -; D: TRBD1
DNA: TGTGCCAGCTCACCCGGGACGGGAGGAGATACGCAGTATTTT; CDR3: CASSPGTGGDTQYF; J: TRBJ2-3; V: TRBV18; size: -; D: TRBD2
DNA: TGTGTCAGAAGCTTCGTGGCCCAAGAGACCCAGTACTTC; CDR3: CVRSFVAQETQYF; J: TRBJ2-5; V: TRBV7-5; size: -; D: -
DNA: TGTGCCAGCAGTACGCAGGGGGTCCAACGCCTCGGCTATGGCTACACCTTC; CDR3: CASSTQGVQRLGYGYTF; J: TRBJ1-2; V: TRBV27; size: -; D: TRBD1
DNA: TGCAGCGTTGTGGAGATCGGGAACACTGAAGCTTTCTTT; CDR3: CSVVEIGNTEAFF; J: TRBJ1-1; V: TRBV29-1; size: -; D: -
DNA: TGTGCCAGCTCACCACCGGGGAGGGGCGAGATCTATGGCTACACCTTC; CDR3: CASSPPGRGEIYGYTF; J: TRBJ1-2; V: TRBV18; size: once; D: -
DNA: TGTGCCGGCAGCAGGGAGCCCACAGATACGCAGTATTTT; CDR3: CAGSREPTDTQYF; J: TRBJ2-3; V: TRBV18; size: once; D: -
DNA: TGTGCCAGCGGGAACGGGGACAGGGGATTCAATGAGCAGTTCTTC; CDR3: CASGNGDRGFNEQFF; J: TRBJ2-1; V: TRBV5-4; size: -; D: TRBD1
DNA: TGTGCCATCAGTGCGGACATCCAAGAGACCCAGTACTTC; CDR3: CAISADIQETQYF; J: TRBJ2-5; V: TRBV10-3; size: -; D: -
DNA: TGTGCCAGCAGCCCCTACACCGGGGAGCTGTTTTTT; CDR3: CASSPYTGELFF; J: TRBJ2-2; V: TRBV11-2; size: -; D: -
DNA: TGTGCCAGCAGCGGACGGTTCGGCGAGCAGTTCTTC; CDR3: CASSGRFGEQFF; J: TRBJ2-1; V: TRBV2; size: -; D: -
DNA: TGTGCCAGCAGCAATATCCCCCCTCATCAGCCCCAGCATTTT; CDR3: CASSNIPPHQPQHF; J: TRBJ1-5; V: TRBV9; size: -; D: -
DNA: TGCGCCAGCAGTGACTCGTCCGATACGCAGTATTTT; CDR3: CASSDSSDTQYF; J: TRBJ2-3; V: TRBV10-1; size: -; D: -
DNA: TGTGCCAGTAGTATAAACGGACCCTACGAGCAGTACTTC; CDR3: CASSINGPYEQYF; J: TRBJ2-7; V: TRBV19; size: -; D: -
DNA: TGTGCCAGCTCACCCTCAGATGGACAGAGCTATGGCTACACCTTC; CDR3: CASSPSDGQSYGYTF; J: TRBJ1-2; V: TRBV18; size: -; D: -
DNA: TGTGCCAGCTCACCGGACGGGACTTATGGCTACACCTTC; CDR3: CASSPDGTYGYTF; J: TRBJ1-2; V: TRBV18; size: -; D: -
DNA: TGCGCCAGCAGCTCTCCCGGAAACACCATATATTTT; CDR3: CASSSPGNTIYF; J: TRBJ1-3; V: TRBV4-3; size: -; D: -
DNA: TGTGCCAGCAGCGGGACTTGGAGCCGTGAAAAACTGTTTTTT; CDR3: CASSGTWSREKLFF; J: TRBJ1-4; V: TRBV2; size: -; D: -
DNA: TGTGCCAGCAGCTTACACAGGGCCTCCTACGAGCAGTACTTC; CDR3: CASSLHRASYEQYF; J: TRBJ2-7; V: TRBV7-8; size: -; D: -
DNA: TGTGCCAGCAGCGCCCAGACAGGCCGGCAGCCCCAGCATTTT; CDR3: CASSAQTGRQPQHF; J: TRBJ1-5; V: TRBV7-6; size: -; D: -
DNA: TGTGCCAGCGGCGGGCAGTTTAACACTGAAGCTTTCTTT; CDR3: CASGGQFNTEAFF; J: TRBJ1-1; V: TRBV7-2; size: -; D: -
DNA: TGTGCCAGTAGTATCGGGGGACAGCCCCGACAGCCCCAGCATTTT; CDR3: CASSIGGQPRQPQHF; J: TRBJ1-5; V: TRBV19; size: -; D: TRBD1
DNA: TGTGCCAGCAGTTGGACAGGGGTGAACACTGAAGCTTTCTTT; CDR3: CASSWTGVNTEAFF; J: TRBJ1-1; V: TRBV6-6; size: few; D: TRBD1
DNA: TGTGCCAGCAGCTTAGTGTCTAGCGGGGGCTACAATGAGCAGTTCTTC; CDR3: CASSLVSSGGYNEQFF; J: TRBJ2-1; V: TRBV7-2; size: -; D: TRBD2
DNA: TGTGCCAGCAGCCCCTTGATCCTGGGGGAGGACACTGAAGCTTTCTTT; CDR3: CASSPLILGEDTEAFF; J: TRBJ1-1; V: TRBV7-2; size: -; D: -
DNA: TGTGCCAGCAGTTACTCGACAGGGCTGGGTGAAAAACTGTTTTTT; CDR3: CASSYSTGLGEKLFF; J: TRBJ1-4; V: TRBV6-5; size: -; D: TRBD1
DNA: TGTGCCAGCAGTGAGGGGCAGATCTACGAGCAGTACTTC; CDR3: CASSEGQIYEQYF; J: TRBJ2-7; V: TRBV2; size: -; D: -
DNA: TGTGCCAGCAGCTTAGGGGAGGGGGTTGAGCAGTTCTTC; CDR3: CASSLGEGVEQFF; J: TRBJ2-1; V: TRBV7-2; size: -; D: -
DNA: TGTGCCAGCAGCCCTAACATAGGAGCAGACTTC; CDR3: CASSPNIGADF; J: TRBJ2-7; V: TRBV7-3; size: once; D: -